The subject of this entry is one TCR beta chain. The data are from a study of blood T cell repertoires in COVID-19. Overall study context: T cells, B-cell-depleted T cells, or PBMCs provided the cDNA or gDNA that served as material.

The germline V gene has CDR1 SGHRS and CDR2 YFSETQ. The germline V and J ends were trimmed by 4 bases and 1 base, with 14 bases remaining between them. The CDR3 totals 15 residues. Per the authors' pipeline: Reference gene primers were amplified, and this amplification served to estimate nucleated cell counts. This table comes from immunoSEQ multiplex PCR, and its TCRdb copy is limited to in-frame clones, with some not included. V, J and clone size were drawn from that table, and D and trimming were deduced from the DNA. The repertoire holds 300,000 or so clones, with about 85% as singletons. This chain uses TRBV5-1 with TRBJ1-1; D gene ambiguous. The receptor was isolated from a woman between 25 and 40 years old who had recovered from COVID-19. The sequenced sample consisted of PBMCs or T cells enriched from blood (not recorded which). CDR3 in DNA: TGCGCCAGCAGCCCAAAACGGGAGAGGAACACTGAAGCTTTCTTT. Translating gives CASSPKRERNTEAFF.